This is a list of T cell receptor beta chains from one sample in a study of T-cell reconstitution after alpha-beta-depleted transplantation in children. Each CDR3 protein is one row after TCRdb ran MiXCR on the PCR reads. The data show roughly 500,000 distinct CDR3 sequences, around 18% seen once. This specimen was PBMCs from the stem cell graft donor, taken from the stem cell graft. These receptors were obtained from a human donor who donated a stem cell graft to a child with acute lymphoblastic leukemia. CDR3s include the opening cysteine and the closing phenylalanine or tryptophan. Fields, in order: J gene, D gene, V gene, clone size, CDR3 protein, CDR3 DNA. A D gene is named only where the DNA matches it firmly. The size of a clone is reported for some rows only, either as once, few or many, or as a class for expanded clones.

J gene: TRBJ1-1
D gene: TRBD1
V gene: TRBV5-5
clone size: few
CDR3 protein: CASSRRQGATEAFF
CDR3 DNA: TGTGCCAGCAGCCGCAGACAGGGGGCAACTGAAGCTTTCTTT

J gene: TRBJ2-2
D gene: -
V gene: TRBV30
clone size: few
CDR3 protein: CAWSVLTGGGELFF
CDR3 DNA: TGTGCCTGGAGTGTACTAACCGGGGGCGGGGAGCTGTTTTTT

J gene: TRBJ1-1
D gene: -
V gene: TRBV5-1
clone size: few
CDR3 protein: CASSLVRNRERGSNTEAFF
CDR3 DNA: TGCGCCAGCAGCTTGGTCCGTAACAGGGAGCGTGGGTCGAACACTGAAGCTTTCTTT

J gene: TRBJ2-7
D gene: TRBD2
V gene: TRBV2
clone size: -
CDR3 protein: CASSAVSGSYEQYF
CDR3 DNA: TGTGCCAGCAGTGCGGTTAGCGGGAGCTACGAGCAGTACTTC

J gene: TRBJ1-4
D gene: -
V gene: TRBV27
clone size: -
CDR3 protein: CASRLRGATNEKLFF
CDR3 DNA: TGTGCCAGCAGACTGAGGGGAGCTACTAATGAAAAACTGTTTTTT

J gene: TRBJ2-5
D gene: TRBD2
V gene: TRBV3-1
clone size: -
CDR3 protein: CASSQVARTSGNQETQYF
CDR3 DNA: TGTGCCTCCTCCCAGGTTGCTCGGACTAGCGGTAACCAAGAGACCCAGTACTTC

J gene: TRBJ2-1
D gene: -
V gene: TRBV10-3
clone size: -
CDR3 protein: CAISDEGLGYNEQFF
CDR3 DNA: TGTGCCATCAGTGATGAGGGTCTAGGTTACAATGAGCAGTTCTTC

J gene: TRBJ2-1
D gene: -
V gene: TRBV29-1
clone size: once
CDR3 protein: CSVEGVAASSYNEQFF
CDR3 DNA: TGCAGCGTTGAAGGGGTAGCGGCCAGCTCCTACAATGAGCAGTTCTTC

J gene: TRBJ2-7
D gene: TRBD2
V gene: TRBV3-1
clone size: many
CDR3 protein: CASSRPGTSSYEQYF
CDR3 DNA: TGTGCCAGCAGCCGCCCGGGGACTAGCTCCTACGAGCAGTACTTC

J gene: TRBJ1-5
D gene: TRBD1
V gene: TRBV2
clone size: few
CDR3 protein: CASSDPRTGSNQPQHF
CDR3 DNA: TGTGCCAGCAGTGATCCCCGGACAGGGAGCAATCAGCCCCAGCATTTT

J gene: TRBJ1-5
D gene: -
V gene: TRBV11-2
clone size: few
CDR3 protein: CASSGRGQPQHF
CDR3 DNA: TGTGCCAGCAGCGGGCGGGGGCAGCCCCAGCATTTT

J gene: TRBJ2-1
D gene: -
V gene: TRBV12-3/TRBV12-4
clone size: -
CDR3 protein: CASRTPGGKGNEQFF
CDR3 DNA: TGTGCCAGCAGGACACCAGGAGGGAAGGGGAATGAGCAGTTCTTC

J gene: TRBJ1-4
D gene: -
V gene: TRBV19
clone size: -
CDR3 protein: CASSIGRAKLFF
CDR3 DNA: TGTGCCAGTAGTATCGGACGCGCAAAACTGTTTTTT

J gene: TRBJ2-5
D gene: -
V gene: TRBV6-5
clone size: few
CDR3 protein: CASSYSPGQRVSETQYF
CDR3 DNA: TGTGCCAGCAGTTACTCGCCAGGACAGAGGGTCTCGGAGACCCAGTACTTC

J gene: TRBJ2-1
D gene: -
V gene: TRBV20-1
clone size: -
CDR3 protein: CSASAPTDYNEQFF
CDR3 DNA: TGCAGTGCTTCGGCCCCCACGGACTACAATGAGCAGTTCTTC

J gene: TRBJ2-7
D gene: TRBD2
V gene: TRBV7-6
clone size: -
CDR3 protein: CASSLGAGAVTYEQYF
CDR3 DNA: TGTGCCAGCAGCTTAGGAGCGGGGGCCGTGACCTACGAGCAGTACTTC

J gene: TRBJ2-3
D gene: TRBD2
V gene: TRBV9
clone size: -
CDR3 protein: CASSVGGSPADTQYF
CDR3 DNA: TGTGCCAGCAGCGTAGGCGGGAGTCCGGCAGATACGCAGTATTTT

J gene: TRBJ2-1
D gene: -
V gene: TRBV15
clone size: few
CDR3 protein: CATSRDRDVIWSNEQFF
CDR3 DNA: TGTGCCACCAGCAGAGATCGGGACGTAATTTGGAGCAATGAGCAGTTCTTC

J gene: TRBJ2-1
D gene: TRBD2
V gene: TRBV5-1
clone size: few
CDR3 protein: CASSDLTSGKDNEQFF
CDR3 DNA: TGCGCCAGCAGCGACCTGACTAGCGGGAAGGACAATGAGCAGTTCTTC

J gene: TRBJ2-2
D gene: -
V gene: TRBV6-5
clone size: few
CDR3 protein: CASSYSRNTGELFF
CDR3 DNA: TGTGCCAGCAGTTACTCGAGGAACACCGGGGAGCTGTTTTTT

J gene: TRBJ2-7
D gene: TRBD1
V gene: TRBV29-1
clone size: few
CDR3 protein: CSVESGGEQYF
CDR3 DNA: TGCAGCGTTGAATCAGGGGGCGAGCAGTACTTC

J gene: TRBJ2-3
D gene: -
V gene: TRBV10-2
clone size: -
CDR3 protein: CASSEGGFSTDTQYF
CDR3 DNA: TGCGCCAGCAGTGAAGGCGGCTTTAGCACAGATACGCAGTATTTT

J gene: TRBJ2-3
D gene: TRBD2
V gene: TRBV5-1
clone size: few
CDR3 protein: CASRGTSGSYPQTTQYF
CDR3 DNA: TGCGCCAGCAGGGGGACTAGCGGGAGCTACCCACAGACTACGCAGTATTTT

J gene: TRBJ2-4
D gene: -
V gene: TRBV6-1
clone size: many
CDR3 protein: CASSVGHPGGGKKNIQYF
CDR3 DNA: TGTGCCAGCAGTGTCGGACACCCAGGGGGGGGAAAAAAAAACATTCAGTACTTC

J gene: TRBJ2-7
D gene: -
V gene: TRBV29-1
clone size: few
CDR3 protein: CSARDGETYEQYF
CDR3 DNA: TGCAGCGCCAGGGACGGGGAAACCTACGAGCAGTACTTC

J gene: TRBJ2-5
D gene: -
V gene: TRBV21-1
clone size: -
CDR3 protein: CANNRGGQETQYF
CDR3 DNA: TGTGCCAACAATAGGGGGGGCCAAGAGACCCAGTACTTC

J gene: TRBJ1-5
D gene: -
V gene: TRBV9
clone size: few
CDR3 protein: CASSPTDGSQPQHF
CDR3 DNA: TGTGCCAGCAGCCCGACAGATGGTAGTCAGCCCCAGCATTTT

J gene: TRBJ2-7
D gene: -
V gene: TRBV27
clone size: -
CDR3 protein: CASSLRDYGAEQYF
CDR3 DNA: TGTGCCAGCAGTTTACGTGACTACGGCGCCGAGCAGTACTTC

J gene: TRBJ2-2
D gene: TRBD2
V gene: TRBV11-2
clone size: few
CDR3 protein: CASSWDYSRTGELFF
CDR3 DNA: TGTGCCAGCAGCTGGGACTATTCGAGGACCGGGGAGCTGTTTTTT

J gene: TRBJ2-3
D gene: TRBD1
V gene: TRBV29-1
clone size: -
CDR3 protein: CSVDPDRGSSTDTQYF
CDR3 DNA: TGCAGCGTCGATCCCGACAGGGGCTCTAGCACAGATACGCAGTATTTT

J gene: TRBJ2-1
D gene: TRBD2
V gene: TRBV6-1
clone size: -
CDR3 protein: CASSNSAGGPSNEQFF
CDR3 DNA: TGTGCCAGCAGTAATAGTGCGGGAGGGCCCTCCAATGAGCAGTTCTTC

J gene: TRBJ2-3
D gene: -
V gene: TRBV4-1
clone size: -
CDR3 protein: CASSDLTSTDTQYF
CDR3 DNA: TGCGCCAGTTCGGACCTTACCTCCACAGATACGCAGTATTTT

J gene: TRBJ2-1
D gene: -
V gene: TRBV4-1
clone size: -
CDR3 protein: CASSQDPDNEQFF
CDR3 DNA: TGCGCCAGCAGCCAAGACCCCGACAATGAGCAGTTCTTC

J gene: TRBJ2-7
D gene: TRBD2
V gene: TRBV29-1
clone size: few
CDR3 protein: CSVAGLAGVSYEQYF
CDR3 DNA: TGCAGCGTCGCGGGACTAGCGGGCGTATCCTACGAGCAGTACTTC

J gene: TRBJ2-5
D gene: -
V gene: TRBV12-3/TRBV12-4
clone size: many
CDR3 protein: CASSPRIQETQYF
CDR3 DNA: TGTGCCAGCAGCCCTAGGATCCAAGAGACCCAGTACTTC

J gene: TRBJ2-2
D gene: TRBD2
V gene: TRBV19
clone size: few
CDR3 protein: CASSNGLAGVGELFF
CDR3 DNA: TGTGCCAGTAGTAACGGACTAGCGGGAGTCGGGGAGCTGTTTTTT

J gene: TRBJ2-3
D gene: TRBD2
V gene: TRBV5-4
clone size: few
CDR3 protein: CASSLRLAGEQYF
CDR3 DNA: TGTGCCAGCAGCTTAAGACTAGCGGGGGAGCAGTATTTT

J gene: TRBJ1-6
D gene: TRBD1
V gene: TRBV4-1
clone size: few
CDR3 protein: CASSQVGRGLNSPLHF
CDR3 DNA: TGCGCCAGCAGCCAAGTGGGCAGGGGGCTAAATTCACCCCTCCACTTT

J gene: TRBJ2-5
D gene: -
V gene: TRBV6-1
clone size: few
CDR3 protein: CASRRPGGGETQYF
CDR3 DNA: TGTGCCAGCAGGCGTCCCGGAGGCGGAGAGACCCAGTACTTC

J gene: TRBJ2-1
D gene: TRBD2
V gene: TRBV7-8
clone size: -
CDR3 protein: CASSLGASGNDEQFF
CDR3 DNA: TGTGCCAGCAGCTTAGGTGCTAGCGGGAATGATGAGCAGTTCTTC

J gene: TRBJ2-1
D gene: TRBD2
V gene: TRBV15
clone size: once
CDR3 protein: CATSRPPGLVDEQFF
CDR3 DNA: TGTGCCACCAGCAGGCCCCCGGGACTAGTCGATGAGCAGTTCTTC

J gene: TRBJ2-7
D gene: TRBD2
V gene: TRBV9
clone size: few
CDR3 protein: CASSPQGAGGQQYF
CDR3 DNA: TGTGCCAGCAGCCCCCAGGGAGCGGGAGGTCAGCAGTACTTC